This T cell receptor beta chain came from a study of T cell responses to AZD1222 COVID-19 vaccine. Looked up from germline, CDR1 is MGHRA and CDR2 is YSYEKL. The V gene lost 2 bases and the J gene lost 3 bases, with 8 bases spanning the gap. CDR3 length: 13 amino acids. Whole-study results and caveats: Reportedly, nearly half the spike-specific TCRs target unmutated variant regions.

Worth noting for this clone: The antigen remains unidentified.

Sequencing used immunoSEQ multiplex PCR; TCRdb keeps in-frame clones, though not all of them. The sample includes roughly 120,000 clones, about 90% of them seen just once. Sequencing used peripheral blood, obtained on day 0 of AZD1222 vaccination. The V and J genes are TRBV4-1 and TRBJ2-7; TRBD2 is a possible D gene (5 bases). The clonotype originates from an adult in good health. The CDR3 region has the DNA TGCGCCAGCAGCCAACGGGGAGTCTACGAGCAGTACTTC. Protein sequence: CASSQRGVYEQYF.